What follows are 20 T cell receptor beta chains derived from one specimen sequenced in a study of T cells in Graves' hyperthyroidism and ophthalmopathy (dated by TCRdb to the late 2010s). Library method: multiplex PCR. The reads were generated on an Illumina HiSeq 2000. The TCR beta CDR3 regions were amplified from the RNA transcripts. The TCR CDR3 was subjected to a first round of RT-PCR using the HTBI primer set and the Qiagen OneStep RT-PCR kit. TCRdb trimmed the raw reads at Q25, called clones with MiXCR and kept productive beta chains. Entries that share a CDR3 protein sequence are merged under the most common genes and DNA. For this sample the table gives under 450,000 distinct CDR3 sequences, of which more than 15% were detected only once. The top ten constitute over 12% of the sample. Sequenced material: blood. The origin of the receptors is a woman in her late teens or twenties with Graves' hyperthyroidism.

The chain joins TRBV4-1 to TRBJ1-2; tentatively, D is TRBD1 (6 bases). From germline, CDR1 is MGHRA and CDR2 YSYEKL. The CDR3 runs to 15 residues. Trimming left V 4 bases short and J 4 bases short, with 16 bases between. CDR3: CASSPGHSSLYGYTF. The CDR3 DNA reads as TGCGCCAGCAGCCCGGGACACTCGTCCCTCTATGGCTACACCTTC.

As for this clonotype: A much larger clone differs by one base, so this may be a read error. The genes are TRBV27 and TRBJ1-1; 9 positions match TRBD1. The germline gives CDR1 MNHEY, CDR2 SMNVEV (reference sequence). The CDR3 is 14 residues long. In DNA, the CDR3 is TGTGCCACCTCAACGGACAGGGGATTTACTGAAGTTTTCTTT. Translated, it gives CATSTDRGFTEVFF.

This clonotype has ten or more counts. The genes are TRBV20-1 and TRBJ2-5; D gene unclear. V was pared by 3 bases and J by 1 base, with 12 bases between. The CDR3 consists of 14 residues. CDR1 is DFQATT, CDR2 SNEGSKA, per germline (reference sequence). The CDR3 region is CSARDPITQETQYF. The CDR3 nucleotides are TGCAGTGCTAGGGACCCAATCACCCAAGAGACCCAGTACTTC.

This clonotype was recorded a few times. The chain employs TRBV7-9 and TRBJ2-3; 7 bases align to TRBD2. The V segment lost 2 bases and the J segment 3 bases; nucleotides outside the gene matches: 5. This CDR3 spans 15 amino acids. The germline V gene encodes CDR1 SEHNR and CDR2 FQNEAQ (reference sequence). DNA for the CDR3: TGTGCCAGCAGCTTAACAGCGGGATATACAGATACGCAGTATTTT. Residues: CASSLTAGYTDTQYF.

This clonotype was counted ten times or more. V and J are TRBV12-3 or TRBV12-4 and TRBJ1-2; 10 bases align to TRBD1. Trimming at V came to 6 bases and at J to 5 bases, leaving 3 bases not matched to a gene. The CDR3 has 13 residues. The CDR3 DNA sequence: TGTGCCAGCAGAAGGGACAGGGGATATGGCTACACCTTC. Translated: CASRRDRGYGYTF.

The table lists this clonotype with a few counts. V gene TRBV3-1 combines with J gene TRBJ2-1, with 11 positions matching TRBD2. The V and J ends lost 4 bases and 8 bases, in that order; junction bases with no gene match: 4. Germline CDR1 reads LGHDT; CDR2 reads YNNKEL (reference sequence). CDR3 length equals 14 residues. The DNA of the CDR3 is TGTGCCAGCAGCCCTACTAGCGGGAGCGATGAGCAGTTCTTC. This gives the protein CASSPTSGSDEQFF.

This clonotype has ten or more counts. The chain recombines TRBV7-2 with TRBJ1-1; D gene unclear. Germline V gives CDR1 SGHTA, CDR2 FQGNSA. The CDR3 spans 14 residues. V was cut by 1 base and J by 5 bases, with 11 bases left in between. The CDR3 region has the DNA TGTGCCAGCAGCTTAGACAGATCCAGGACTGAAGCTTTCTTT. Translated: CASSLDRSRTEAFF.

V usage is TRBV7-9 and J usage is TRBJ2-2, with a weak D call TRBD1 (5 bases). The germline CDR1 and CDR2 sequences are SEHNR and FQNEAQ (reference sequence). The V gene lost 4 bases and the J gene lost 4 bases, with 13 bases spanning the gap. The CDR3 spans 15 residues. For the CDR3, the DNA is TGTGCCAGCAGCTCTCCCTCAGGGCCCACCGGGGAGCTGTTTTTT. Its protein is CASSSPSGPTGELFF.

Ten or more counts support this clonotype. The V call is TRBV7-9, the J call TRBJ2-7; TRBD1 agrees at 9 bases. The CDR3 runs to 14 residues. CDR1 SEHNR and CDR2 FQNEAQ come from the germline V gene (reference sequence). V was pared by 4 bases and J by 3 bases, with 4 bases of the junction left unmatched. CDR3 bases: TGTGCCAGCAGCTCGACAGGGGGAGACTACGAGCAGTACTTC. Translated, it gives CASSSTGGDYEQYF.

A single count supports this clonotype. This may come from a read error, since a much larger clone is one base off. The chain is built from TRBV6-2 or TRBV6-3 and TRBJ2-3; no clear D. Germline V gene data show CDR1 as MNHEY and CDR2 as SVGEGT. The CDR3 is 12 residues long. The CDR3 DNA follows: TGTGCCAGCAGTGAGTCGCCAGATGCGCAGTATTTT. The encoded protein is CASSESPDAQYF.

This clonotype has only a few counts. This CDR3 is CASGQGFGNTGELFF. Here the CDR3 DNA reads TGTGCTAGTGGACAGGGTTTCGGGAACACCGGGGAGCTGTTTTTT. This chain connects TRBV12-5 to TRBJ2-2; tentatively, D is TRBD1 (6 bases). Per germline, CDR1 LGHNT and CDR2 FRNRAP. Deletions cut 6 bases from V and 1 base from J, with 12 bases between. The CDR3 runs to 15 residues.

The rearrangement uses TRBV20-1 and TRBJ2-3; D perhaps matches TRBD1 (6 bases). V lost 8 bases to trimming and J lost 4 bases, with 16 bases between them. The CDR3 length is 13 residues. Germline V gene sequence: CDR1 DFQATT, CDR2 SNEGSKA (reference sequence). The CDR3 bases are TGCAGTTACCGACAGGTCGCGGCAGATACGCAGTATTTT. It translates to CSYRQVAADTQYF.

This clonotype was seen a few times. This chain joins TRBV18 and TRBJ1-3; no clear D. Germline V gene lookup returns CDR1 KGHSH and CDR2 LQKENI. V shed 1 base and J shed 0 bases, with 7 bases lying between them. There are 15 residues in the CDR3. CDR3 loop: CASSPQSSSGNTIYF. As DNA, the CDR3 is TGTGCCAGCTCACCACAGAGCAGCTCTGGAAACACCATATATTTT.

This clonotype was seen at least ten times. The chain has TRBV28 and TRBJ1-6; D unclear. The CDR3 is made up of 13 amino acids. Germline-derived CDR1 and CDR2 are MDHEN and SYDVKM. Trimming shortened V by 6 bases and J by 3 bases, and 6 bases separated the two germline ends. This CDR3 is CASRDLYNSPLHF. In DNA, the CDR3 is TGTGCCAGCAGAGACCTCTATAATTCACCCCTCCACTTT.

This clonotype was seen more than once but under ten times. The chain employs TRBV19 and TRBJ1-1; D remains ambiguous. Germline CDR1 and CDR2: LNHDA and SQIVND (reference sequence). Trimming shortened V by 6 bases and J by 1 base, and 18 bases separated the two germline ends. CDR3 size: 16 residues. The CDR3 nucleotides read TGTGCCAGTAGGGGGAGGTGGTTAGGGTGGAACACTGAAGCTTTCTTT. Translation gives CASRGRWLGWNTEAFF.

This clonotype was detected a few times. The chain recombines TRBV6-1 with TRBJ2-2; 7 bases are shared with TRBD1. V lost 5 bases to trimming and J lost 2 bases; unmatched junction nucleotides: 8. Germline lookup yields CDR1 MNHNS and CDR2 SASEGT. The CDR3 consists of 16 residues. For the CDR3, the DNA is TGTGCCAGCAGTCTAACAGGGGTCGGAAACACCGGGGAGCTGTTTTTT. Translating it yields CASSLTGVGNTGELFF.

In its sample, this clonotype was seen many times. V gene TRBV11-2 combines with J gene TRBJ2-1; the match to TRBD2 covers 10 bases. V shed 5 bases, J shed 6 bases, and the junction held 19 bases outside the gene matches. CDR1 is SGHAT, CDR2 FQNNGV, per germline. The CDR3 loop spans 19 amino acids. The DNA of the CDR3 is TGTGCCAGCAGCGTGCGGCTGACAATGGCTAGCGGGAGTCCCAATGAGCAGTTCTTC. Translation gives CASSVRLTMASGSPNEQFF. Combining the CDR3 with reference TRBV11-2 and TRBJ2-1 gives the whole variable domain EAGVAQSPRYKIIEKRQSVAFWCNPISGHATLYWYQQILGQGPKLLIQFQNNGVVDDSQLPKDRFSAERLKGVDSTLKIQPAKLEDSAVYLCASSVRLTMASGSPNEQFFGPGTRLTVL.

The chain recombines TRBV9 with TRBJ1-6; D is perhaps TRBD1 (6 bases). Germline CDR1 reads SGDLS; CDR2 reads YYNGEE. The CDR3 spans 21 residues. V was trimmed by 6 bases and J by 1 base, leaving 29 bases between them. The CDR3 DNA reads as TGTGCCAGCACCCGACAAGGACAGCGGAGACGGCGGAATTCCTATAATTCACCCCTCCACTTT. Translating it yields CASTRQGQRRRRNSYNSPLHF.

This clonotype was seen ten or more times. This rearrangement joins TRBV15 to TRBJ1-5; 7 bases are shared with TRBD1. CDR3 length equals 13 residues. Germline V gene lookup returns CDR1 LNHNV and CDR2 YYDKDF (reference sequence). The V segment lost 5 bases and the J segment 6 bases; nucleotides outside the gene matches: 4. CDR3 residues: CATSLTGSQPQHF. The CDR3 bases are TGTGCCACCAGCCTGACAGGGAGTCAGCCCCAGCATTTT. The whole variable domain, remainder taken from reference TRBV15 and TRBJ1-5, is DAMVIQNPRYQVTQFGKPVTLSCSQTLNHNVMYWYQQKSSQAPKLLFHYYDKDFNNEADTPDNFQSRRPNTSFCFLDIRSPGLGDTAMYLCATSLTGSQPQHFGDGTRLSIL.

This CDR3 is CASSLIPGQGNYGYTF. The CDR3 nucleotides read TGTGCCAGCAGCTTGATTCCGGGACAGGGGAACTATGGCTACACCTTC. The rearrangement uses TRBV5-6 and TRBJ1-2, with 10 bases identical to TRBD1. CDR3 size: 16 residues. Trimming at V came to 1 base and at J to 2 bases, leaving 5 bases not matched to a gene. Germline V gene sequence: CDR1 SGHDT, CDR2 YYEEEE. The full variable domain, with the rest looked up from reference TRBV5-6 and TRBJ1-2, is DAGVTQSPTHLIKTRGQQVTLRCSPKSGHDTVSWYQQALGQGPQFIFQYYEEEERQRGNFPDRFSGHQFPNYSSELNVNALLLGDSALYLCASSLIPGQGNYGYTFGSGTRLTVV.